This TCR beta chain was recovered during a study of shared clonotypes between healthy human individuals. Sequencing used immunoSEQ multiplex PCR; TCRdb keeps in-frame clones, though not all of them. The sample has 400,000 to 600,000 clones; roughly 80% are singletons. V shed 4 bases, J shed 7 bases, and the junction held 8 bases outside the gene matches. CDR1 is MNHNS, CDR2 SASEGT, per germline. The CDR3 runs 16 residues. The origin of this receptor is a middle-aged woman in good health. Some clones in this sample may be carry-over from other donors' samples. Material: PBMCs. The V and J genes are TRBV6-1 and TRBJ2-2, with 11 bases aligning to TRBD1. The CDR3 here is CASSGTGGVYGGELFF. CDR3 in DNA: TGTGCCAGCAGTGGGACAGGGGGCGTGTATGGCGGGGAGCTGTTTTTT.